Shown below are 30 T cell receptor beta chains from a single sample sequenced in a study of blood T cells in healthy people across ages. A sample-barcoded 5' primer and a J-beta primer mix were used in a second PCR of roughly 6 to 11 cycles. TCRdb fed the 5' RACE reads into MiXCR, producing one record per CDR3 protein. The sample consists of roughly 2 million distinct CDR3 sequences, 40% to 55% of them appearing once. The sample was blood. All receptors derive from a woman aged 40 to 50 in good health.

J is TRBJ2-4 and V is TRBV28; no reliable D call. In germline, CDR1 is MDHEN, CDR2 SYDVKM. Trimming took off 3 bases at V and 2 bases at J, with 8 bases between the two ends. The CDR3 covers 14 residues. The CDR3 sequence is CASSLGVPKNIQYF. The DNA of the CDR3 is TGTGCCAGCAGTTTGGGCGTACCCAAAAACATTCAGTACTTC.

The chain recombines TRBV12-3 or TRBV12-4 with TRBJ2-5; D possibly corresponds to TRBD2 (5 bases). V was shortened by 5 bases and J by 0 bases, with 13 bases between the two germline ends. The CDR3 is made up of 15 amino acids. The CDR3 bases are TGTGCCAGCAGTGCCGGGCGCGGGCACCAAGAGACCCAGTACTTC. Amino acid sequence: CASSAGRGHQETQYF.

CDR3 loop: CASSYRQGYTF. The CDR3 nucleotides are TGTGCCAGCAGTTACCGACAGGGCTACACCTTC. The chain couples TRBV6-6 to TRBJ1-2; D perhaps matches TRBD1 (5 bases). Germline assignment: CDR1 MNHNY and CDR2 SVGAGI (reference sequence). The CDR3 consists of 11 residues. The V gene lost 2 bases and the J gene lost 8 bases, with 6 bases spanning the gap.

V usage is TRBV11-1 and J usage is TRBJ2-7; perhaps D is TRBD1 or TRBD2 (5 bases each). Germline loops: CDR1 SGHAT, CDR2 FQDESV (reference sequence). The CDR3 is made up of 14 amino acids. The ends were cut back, 5 bases at V and 4 bases at J, with 15 bases in the middle. CDR3 protein: CASSRGSLGYEQYF. The DNA of the CDR3 is TGTGCCAGCAGCCGGGGCAGTCTGGGGTACGAGCAGTACTTC. Together with reference TRBV11-1 and TRBJ2-7, the CDR3 gives the full variable domain: EAEVAQSPRYKITEKSQAVAFWCDPISGHATLYWYRQILGQGPELLVQFQDESVVDDSQLPKDRFSAERLKGVDSTLKIQPAELGDSAMYLCASSRGSLGYEQYFGPGTRLTVT.

The V and J genes are TRBV24-1 and TRBJ2-1; maybe TRBD2 (6 bases). The CDR3 sequence is 14 residues long. The V and J ends lost 7 bases and 5 bases respectively, with 14 bases between them. Per germline, CDR1 KGHDR and CDR2 SFDVKD. The CDR3 loop is CATSTGGLNNEQFF. The CDR3 DNA reads as TGTGCCACCAGCACCGGGGGTTTAAACAATGAGCAGTTCTTC.

This clonotype was detected a few times. V gene TRBV7-8 combines with J gene TRBJ1-2; tentatively, D is TRBD1 (5 bases). This CDR3 has 15 residues. Trimming took off 3 bases at V and 0 bases at J, with 11 bases between the two ends. Germline-derived CDR1 and CDR2 are SGHVS and FQNEAQ. In DNA form, the CDR3 reads TGTGCCAGCAGCTTGGGGCGTAGTCCTAACTATGGCTACACCTTC. As protein: CASSLGRSPNYGYTF.

This clonotype was detected only a few times. This chain links TRBV27 with TRBJ1-2, with D hard to call. The CDR3 covers 14 residues. Looked up from germline, CDR1 is MNHEY and CDR2 is SMNVEV (reference sequence). V was trimmed by 5 bases and J by 4 bases, leaving 14 bases between them. The CDR3 spells CASSVRWQTYGYTF. CDR3 bases: TGTGCCAGCAGTGTGAGATGGCAGACCTATGGCTACACCTTC.

V and J are TRBV9 and TRBJ1-2; D not resolved. Germline CDR1 SGDLS, CDR2 YYNGEE. The CDR3 is made up of 14 amino acids. Trimming shortened V by 3 bases and J by 2 bases, and 11 bases separated the two germline ends. This CDR3 is CASSEISFNYGYTF. As DNA, the CDR3 is TGTGCCAGCAGCGAAATAAGTTTCAACTATGGCTACACCTTC.

Many counts were recorded for this clonotype. V gene TRBV28 combines with J gene TRBJ2-6, with D unresolved. Germline V lookup: CDR1 MDHEN, CDR2 SYDVKM. CDR3 size: 14 residues. V gave up 3 bases and J gave up 2 bases, with 5 bases separating them. CDR3 residues: CASSLRTGANVLTF. The CDR3 DNA is TGTGCCAGCAGTTTGAGAACTGGGGCCAACGTCCTGACTTTC.

Ten or more counts support this clonotype. A junction boundary mismatches the germline segment, possibly from a read error. The V call is TRBV7-2, the J call TRBJ2-3, with TRBD2 matching 8 bases. The length of the CDR3 is 14 residues. Germline loops: CDR1 SGHTA, CDR2 FQGNSA. The CDR3 DNA is TGTGCCAGCAGTTTAGCGGGACGCACAGATACGCAGTATTTT. This sequence encodes CASSLAGRTDTQYF.

This clonotype was found a few times. The chain is built from TRBV6-2 or TRBV6-3 and TRBJ2-1; D possibly matches TRBD1 or TRBD2 (5 bases each). This CDR3 has 15 residues. The V end lost 5 bases, the J end lost 9 bases, and 20 bases lay between the germline ends. Per the germline V gene, CDR1 is MNHEY and CDR2 is SVGEGT. The CDR3 DNA is TGTGCCAGCAGTCCTCTGGGACCATACGACAGTGAGCAGTTCTTC. It is translated as CASSPLGPYDSEQFF.

This clonotype appeared a few times. V gene TRBV5-1 combines with J gene TRBJ2-4; TRBD1 is a possible D gene (6 bases). Judging by the DNA end, TRBJ2-7 fits better; the J call may be wrong. This CDR3 region has 13 residues. The germline V gene has CDR1 SGHRS and CDR2 YFSETQ. CDR3 sequence (DNA): TGCGCCAGCAGGGATGACAGGCTGGGCGAGCAGTACTTC. It yields the protein CASRDDRLGEQYF.

This clonotype was detected a few times. J is TRBJ2-7 and V is TRBV20-1; 14 nucleotides match TRBD2. V was clipped by 6 bases and J by 2 bases; unmatched bases: 6. The length of the CDR3 is 15 residues. In germline, CDR1 is DFQATT, CDR2 SNEGSKA (reference sequence). The CDR3: CSARTSGGIPYEQYF. The CDR3 DNA reads TGCAGTGCGAGGACTAGCGGGGGGATTCCCTACGAGCAGTACTTC.

Points on this clonotype: A read error may produce the germline difference seen at one junction end. This chain joins TRBV29-1 and TRBJ2-7; D is perhaps TRBD2 (5 bases). The J call is in doubt because the DNA end fits TRBJ2-5 better. The CDR3 totals 12 residues. CDR1 and CDR2 from the germline V gene are SQVTM and ANQGSEA. The CDR3 DNA sequence: TGCGGCGTTGAGAGGGTACTTGAGACCCAGTACTTC. This encodes CGVERVLETQYF.

This chain links TRBV7-9 with TRBJ2-7; unclear D gene. The CDR3 loop spans 11 amino acids. Germline loops: CDR1 SEHNR, CDR2 FQNEAQ (reference sequence). Trimming removed 1 base at V and 12 bases at J, with 10 bases between. CDR3 in amino acids: CASSLGEPWYF. The CDR3 DNA is TGTGCCAGCAGCTTAGGGGAACCCTGGTACTTC.

The gene calls are TRBV4-1 and TRBJ2-5; a possible D gene is TRBD2 (6 bases). The CDR3 sequence is 16 residues long. V shed 0 bases and J shed 7 bases, with 18 bases lying between them. CDR1 and CDR2 from the germline V gene are MGHRA and YSYEKL. This chain's CDR3 is CASSQEDLDRGGTQYF. Here the CDR3 DNA reads TGCGCCAGCAGCCAAGAAGACTTGGATAGGGGAGGGACCCAGTACTTC.

The chain recombines TRBV6-5 with TRBJ2-7; TRBD1 aligns across 7 bases. Trimming at V came to 6 bases and at J to 5 bases, leaving 7 bases not matched to a gene. There are 13 residues in the CDR3. CDR1 is MNHEY, CDR2 SVGAGI, per germline. CDR3: CASSSTGEHEQYF. The CDR3 nucleotides read TGTGCCAGCAGCTCAACAGGGGAGCACGAGCAGTACTTC.

The gene calls are TRBV20-1 and TRBJ1-2, with a tentative D call TRBD1 (5 bases). The CDR3 is made up of 11 amino acids. Deletions cut 6 bases from V and 12 bases from J, with 17 bases between. The V gene's germline CDR1 is DFQATT and CDR2 SNEGSKA (reference sequence). The CDR3: CSAVGGKGHTF. CDR3 sequence (DNA): TGCAGTGCGGTCGGGGGGAAGGGCCACACCTTC.

The CDR3 coding sequence is TGTGCCAGCAGCCTCGCAACCCCAACGAGCTACGAGCAGTACTTC. Translated, it gives CASSLATPTSYEQYF. The V gene is TRBV7-9, the J gene TRBJ2-7; D is ambiguous. The germline V gene has CDR1 SEHNR and CDR2 FQNEAQ (reference sequence). V lost 5 bases, J lost 3 bases, and 17 bases lay in between. CDR3 size: 15 residues.

This clonotype turned up a few times. This sequence joins TRBV9 and TRBJ2-3, with D perhaps TRBD1 (6 bases). Germline V gene sequence: CDR1 SGDLS, CDR2 YYNGEE. V lost 4 bases, J lost 5 bases, and 8 bases lay in between. CDR3 length equals 12 residues. The CDR3 coding sequence is TGTGCCAGCAGCAAAGGGGGAGATACGCAGTATTTT. Translation gives CASSKGGDTQYF.

The genes are TRBV5-1 and TRBJ2-1; TRBD2 matches at 11 bases. Per germline, CDR1 SGHRS and CDR2 YFSETQ. The CDR3 is 17 residues long. V dropped 4 bases and J dropped 0; count of bases not matched to a gene: 6. As DNA, the CDR3 is TGCGCCAGCAGCAAACCTACTAGCGGGGGCTCCTACAATGAGCAGTTCTTC. This encodes CASSKPTSGGSYNEQFF.

This sequence joins TRBV20-1 and TRBJ2-3; 7 bases match TRBD2. The CDR3 spans 14 residues. Germline V gene data show CDR1 as DFQATT and CDR2 as SNEGSKA (reference sequence). Germline trimming cut 3 bases from V and 2 bases from J; bases unmatched to any gene: 5. The CDR3 coding sequence is TGCAGTGCTAGGCGGAGCGGGAACACAGATACGCAGTATTTT. Amino acids: CSARRSGNTDTQYF.

The chain uses TRBV12-3 or TRBV12-4 and TRBJ1-2, with D possibly TRBD1 on 5 matching bases. Trimming shortened V by 4 bases and J by 4 bases, and 10 bases separated the two germline ends. The CDR3 runs to 13 residues. This CDR3 reads CASSSQGFYGYTF. The CDR3 bases are TGTGCCAGCAGTTCCCAGGGCTTCTATGGCTACACCTTC.

This clonotype was counted a few times. The V call is TRBV28, the J call TRBJ1-2; tentative D call: TRBD1 (5 bases). CDR1 is MDHEN and CDR2 is SYDVKM in the germline V gene. V was clipped by 8 bases and J by 6 bases, with 13 bases between them. This CDR3 comprises 12 residues. The CDR3 DNA sequence: TGTGCCAGCGTGCAGGGTCCGGATGGCTACACCTTC. It specifies CASVQGPDGYTF.

This clonotype was recorded a few times. The CDR3 nucleotides are TGTGCCAGCAGTCATAAGCGGGGAGATCCGCTAGCCAAAAACATTCAGTACTTC. Residues: CASSHKRGDPLAKNIQYF. The chain employs TRBV5-6 and TRBJ2-4; TRBD2 aligns across 7 bases. CDR3 size: 18 residues. V gave up 5 bases and J gave up 0 bases; unmatched junction bases: 14. The germline gives CDR1 SGHDT, CDR2 YYEEEE.

The V and J genes are TRBV6-2 or TRBV6-3 and TRBJ2-1, with 8 bases identical to TRBD2. Germline-derived CDR1 and CDR2 are MNHEY and SVGEGT. Trimming took 0 bases from V and 5 from J; bases not matched to a gene: 15. The CDR3 is made up of 19 amino acids. This chain's CDR3 is CASSYSRATGGVGDNEQFF. The CDR3 coding sequence is TGTGCCAGCAGTTACTCGAGAGCGACGGGAGGGGTAGGCGACAATGAGCAGTTCTTC.

This clonotype was counted between two and nine times. This chain links TRBV24-1 with TRBJ2-1, with TRBD2 identical over 7 bases. Looked up from germline, CDR1 is KGHDR and CDR2 is SFDVKD. V was clipped by 6 bases and J by 5 bases; unmatched bases: 6. The CDR3 has 14 amino acids. The CDR3 is CATSNRGVHNEQFF. The CDR3 DNA sequence: TGTGCCACCAGTAATCGGGGGGTCCACAATGAGCAGTTCTTC.

This clonotype appeared once. This sequence joins TRBV5-1 and TRBJ2-1; D possibly corresponds to TRBD2 (6 bases). V dropped 3 bases and J dropped 6 bases, with 10 bases sitting between them. The CDR3 has 13 residues. Germline values: CDR1 SGHRS, CDR2 YFSETQ. The CDR3 protein is CASSSRTTNEQFF. DNA of the CDR3: TGCGCCAGCAGCTCCCGGACTACCAATGAGCAGTTCTTC.

This clonotype was seen a single time. A junction end diverges from the germline sequence, so it may reflect a read error. The chain uses TRBV6-5 and TRBJ1-4; D remains unclear. The CDR3 is 16 residues long. The germline gives CDR1 MNHEY, CDR2 SVGAGI. CDR3 DNA sequence: TGTGCCGGCAGCATCGCCCATGGGACAACTAATGAAAAACTGTTTTTT. Translation gives CAGSIAHGTTNEKLFF.

This clonotype was detected a few times. This chain joins TRBV6-1 and TRBJ1-2; weak D call: TRBD1 (5 bases). The CDR3 loop spans 17 amino acids. Germline V gene data show CDR1 as MNHNS and CDR2 as SASEGT. V was pared by 6 bases and J by 2 bases, with 22 bases between. The CDR3 DNA is TGTGCCAGCAGCCGGGCCCTCCCCAGGGCCCTAAACTATGGCTACACCTTC. It codes for CASSRALPRALNYGYTF.